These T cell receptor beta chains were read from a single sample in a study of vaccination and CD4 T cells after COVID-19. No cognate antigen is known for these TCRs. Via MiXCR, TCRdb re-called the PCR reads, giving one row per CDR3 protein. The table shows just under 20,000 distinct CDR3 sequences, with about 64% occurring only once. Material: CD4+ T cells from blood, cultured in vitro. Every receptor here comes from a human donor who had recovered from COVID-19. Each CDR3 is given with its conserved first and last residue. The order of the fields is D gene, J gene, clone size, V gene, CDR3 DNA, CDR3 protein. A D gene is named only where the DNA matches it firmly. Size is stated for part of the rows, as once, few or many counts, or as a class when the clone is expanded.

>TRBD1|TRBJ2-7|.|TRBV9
TGTGCCAGCAGCGCTGTGGGACAGGGACGCCACGAGCAGTACTTC
CASSAVGQGRHEQYF
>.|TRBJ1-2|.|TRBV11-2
TGTGCCAGCAGCTTAGAAGGGCCCCGGATGGGAGGCTACACCTTC
CASSLEGPRMGGYTF
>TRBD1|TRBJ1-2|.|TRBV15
TGTGCCACCAGCAGGGGACAGGGGTCCAATGGCTACACCTTC
CATSRGQGSNGYTF
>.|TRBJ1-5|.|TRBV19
TGTGCCAGTAGTATCCCACAGATTAGCAATCAGCCCCAGCATTTT
CASSIPQISNQPQHF
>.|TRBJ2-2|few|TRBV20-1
TGCAGTGCTAGATTAAAGAGGATCACCGGGGAGCTGTTTTTT
CSARLKRITGELFF
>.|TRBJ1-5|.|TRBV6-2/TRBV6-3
TGTGCCAGCAGTTACCCTAGGGGGGAGGAGAGCAATCAGCCCCAGCATTTT
CASSYPRGEESNQPQHF
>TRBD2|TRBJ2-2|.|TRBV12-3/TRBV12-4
TGTGCCAGCAGCTCCTGGACTAGCGGGAGAGGCGGGGAGCTGTTTTTT
CASSSWTSGRGGELFF
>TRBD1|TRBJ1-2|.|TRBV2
TGTGCCAGCAGTGTTGGACAGGGTTCTAACTATGGCTACACCTTC
CASSVGQGSNYGYTF
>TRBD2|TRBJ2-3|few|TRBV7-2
TGTGCCAGCAGCTTGGGAGGGTTGACAGATACGCAGTATTTT
CASSLGGLTDTQYF
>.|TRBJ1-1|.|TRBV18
TGTGCCAGCTCAACGGGGGACACTGAAGCTTTCTTT
CASSTGDTEAFF
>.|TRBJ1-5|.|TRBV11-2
TGTGCCAGCAGCTTAGATCGGGGTCAGCCCCAGCATTTT
CASSLDRGQPQHF
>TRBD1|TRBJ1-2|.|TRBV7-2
TGTGCCAGCAGGAGTGGCAGGGGGAGCGGTGGCTACACCTTC
CASRSGRGSGGYTF
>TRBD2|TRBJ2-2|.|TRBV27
TGTGCCAGCAGTCAACCCCTGACTAGCGGGACGAACACCGGGGAGCTGTTTTTT
CASSQPLTSGTNTGELFF
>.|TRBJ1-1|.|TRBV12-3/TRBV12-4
TGTGCCAGCAGTTCAATGACAGCCGGGAACACTGAAGCTTTCTTT
CASSSMTAGNTEAFF
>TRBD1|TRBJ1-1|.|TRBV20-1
TGCAGTGCTCGGGACAGGGGGTCTTACACTGAAGCTTTCTTT
CSARDRGSYTEAFF
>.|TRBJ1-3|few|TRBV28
TGTGCCAGCAGTTTCCCGACAGTCTCTGGAAACACCATATATTTT
CASSFPTVSGNTIYF
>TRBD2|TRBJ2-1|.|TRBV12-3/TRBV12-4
TGTGCCAGCAGCGGGACTAGCGGATTAATACACTCCTACAATGAGCAGTTCTTC
CASSGTSGLIHSYNEQFF
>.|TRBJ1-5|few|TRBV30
TGTGCCTGGAGCGGGGGGCTTCAACCAAATCAGCCCCAGCATTTT
CAWSGGLQPNQPQHF
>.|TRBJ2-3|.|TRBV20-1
TGCAGTGCTAGGTTTAGGACAGATACGCAGTATTTT
CSARFRTDTQYF
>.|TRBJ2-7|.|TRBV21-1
TGTGCCAGCAGCAAAGGTGACAGGGTGGTGTACGAGCAGTACTTC
CASSKGDRVVYEQYF
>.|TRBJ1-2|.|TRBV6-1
TGTGCCAGCAACCGAGGTAGGGGATTCTATGGCTACACCTTC
CASNRGRGFYGYTF
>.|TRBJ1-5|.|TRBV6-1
TGTGCCAGCAGTCCCTCTCGGGGTAGCAATCAGCCCCAGCATTTT
CASSPSRGSNQPQHF
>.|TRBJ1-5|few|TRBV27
TGTGCCAGCAGCCATACCCTAGGGAATCAGCCCCAGCATTTT
CASSHTLGNQPQHF
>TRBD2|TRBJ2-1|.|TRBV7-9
TGTGCCAGCAGCTTATCGGGAAGAGCGGGAATCAATGAGCAGTTCTTC
CASSLSGRAGINEQFF
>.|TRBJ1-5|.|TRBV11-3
TGTGGCTCCTCAGGGGTTGGGTCAATTCAGCCCCAGCATTTT
CGSSGVGSIQPQHF
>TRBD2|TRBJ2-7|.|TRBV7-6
TGTGCCAGCAGCTCGCCACTAGCGGGACACGAGCAGTACTTC
CASSSPLAGHEQYF
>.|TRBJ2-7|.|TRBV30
TGTGCCTGGAGTGTATCGGCGGTCCTAAACGAGCAGTACTTC
CAWSVSAVLNEQYF
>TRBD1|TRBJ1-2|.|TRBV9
TGTGCCAGCAGCGCCAGGGGGGGGTATGGCTACACCTTC
CASSARGGYGYTF
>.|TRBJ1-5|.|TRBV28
TGTGCCAGCAGTTTACAGCCCCAGCATTTT
CASSLQPQHF
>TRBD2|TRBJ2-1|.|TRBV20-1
TGCAGTGCTGGCCTAGCGGGGTACAATGAGCAGTTCTTC
CSAGLAGYNEQFF
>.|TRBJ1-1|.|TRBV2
TGTGCCAGCATAGGGGAGAACACTGAAGCTTTCTTT
CASIGENTEAFF
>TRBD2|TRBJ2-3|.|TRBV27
TGTGCCAGCATTGACTACGGCGGGAGTCCGAGCACAGATACGCAGTATTTT
CASIDYGGSPSTDTQYF
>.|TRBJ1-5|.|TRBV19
TGTGCCAGTACCTCCTCGGGACGGGAACAGCCCCAGCATTTT
CASTSSGREQPQHF
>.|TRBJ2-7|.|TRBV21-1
TGTGCCAGCAGCCCCCTGAACCAGGACTGCCACGAGCAGTACTTC
CASSPLNQDCHEQYF
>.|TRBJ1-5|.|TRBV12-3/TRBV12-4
TGTGCCAGCAGTTTTGGGGGACGGAACAATCAGCCCCAGCATTTT
CASSFGGRNNQPQHF
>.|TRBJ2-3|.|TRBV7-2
TGTGCCAGCAGCTTAAGGACCACTAGCACAGATACGCAGTATTTT
CASSLRTTSTDTQYF
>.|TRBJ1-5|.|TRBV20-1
TGCAGTGCTGTGACTGACAATCAGCCCCAGCATTTT
CSAVTDNQPQHF
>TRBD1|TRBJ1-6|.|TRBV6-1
TGTGCCAGCAGGAGGGGACAGGTATATAATTCACCCCTCCACTTT
CASRRGQVYNSPLHF
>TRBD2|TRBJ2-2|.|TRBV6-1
TGTGCCAGCAGTGTAGCGGGAGCGAACACCGGGGAGCTGTTTTTT
CASSVAGANTGELFF
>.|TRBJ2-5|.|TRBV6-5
TGTGCCAGCAGTTACCGAGGCGGCGGACAAGAGACCCAGTACTTC
CASSYRGGGQETQYF
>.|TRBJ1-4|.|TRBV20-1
TGCAGTGCTAGGCGGCAGAGTGGAGAAAAACTGTTTTTT
CSARRQSGEKLFF
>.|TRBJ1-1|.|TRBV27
TGTGCCAGCAGTTTATATACCGGGGGGGAACCTGAAGCTTTCTTT
CASSLYTGGEPEAFF